This TCR beta chain emerged from a study of blood T cell repertoires in COVID-19. At the level of the study: COVID-19 samples, acute and convalescent, were from the United States, Italy and Spain. Sample material is recorded as cDNA or gDNA derived from T cells, B-cell-depleted T cells, or PBMCs.

Trimming took 4 bases from V and 7 from J, leaving 8 bases between them. This CDR3 comprises 13 residues. The V gene's germline CDR1 is SGHTA and CDR2 FQGNSA. The protocol was immunoSEQ multiplex PCR, while the TCRdb copy is restricted to in-frame clones and leaves out a portion. The data show about 57,000 clones, about nine tenths seen once. The source material was peripheral blood. The genes are TRBV7-2 and TRBJ1-6; no clear D. This clonotype was sampled from a human donor in a cohort sampled during active COVID-19. The CDR3 is CASSSAGNSPLHF. The DNA of the CDR3 is TGTGCCAGCAGCTCGGCGGGCAATTCACCCCTCCACTTT.